The TCR beta chain described here comes from a study of T cells in Graves' hyperthyroidism and ophthalmopathy. Study-wide context: Before treatment of any kind, peripheral blood was taken at initial diagnosis.

Per the germline V gene, CDR1 is SGHVS and CDR2 is FQNEAQ. This CDR3 region has 17 residues. V gave up 5 bases and J gave up 4 bases; unmatched junction bases: 11. Many counts were recorded for this clonotype. The definition of stable Graves' hyperthyroidism was no ophthalmopathy progression within 18 months. Uncontrolled infection, other autoimmune disease, pregnancy and lactation each barred patients from inclusion. Clinicians diagnosed patients from clinical symptoms, serum thyroxine and TRAb, thyroid ultrasound and orbital computed tomography. Researchers took RNA transcripts and amplified the TCR beta CDR3 regions from them. The HTBI primer set was used in a first-round RT-PCR of the TCR CDR3. Using its own MiXCR run on the multiplex PCR reads, TCRdb lists one record per CDR3 protein. Of around 420,000 distinct CDR3 sequences listed, roughly an eighth are singletons.

V usage is TRBV7-8 and J usage is TRBJ2-3; 11 positions agree with TRBD2. Sequencing used blood. The receptor was isolated from a woman aged 18-29 years with Graves' hyperthyroidism. The CDR3 spells CASSARLAGRVADTQYF. CDR3 DNA: TGTGCCAGCAGCGCCCGACTAGCGGGAAGGGTGGCAGATACGCAGTATTTT. The whole variable domain, remainder taken from reference TRBV7-8 and TRBJ2-3, is GAGVSQSPRYKVAKRGQDVALRCDPISGHVSLFWYQQALGQGPEFLTYFQNEAQLDKSGLPSDRFFAERPEGSVSTLKIQRTQQEDSAVYLCASSARLAGRVADTQYFGPGTRLTVL.